This TCR beta chain emerged from a study of long-term antiretroviral therapy in people with HIV. Study-wide points: Pre-ART clonal expansion yielded clones that dominated the repertoire at all time points. It was not possible to obtain data on ART adherence, viral resistance or therapy changes.

Version v3.0 of the immunoSEQ assay was performed at survey level. TCRdb keeps only in-frame clones here, not all; method: immunoSEQ multiplex PCR. The table records approximately 29,000 clones, roughly 93% of them present only once. Germline V lookup: CDR1 MRHNA, CDR2 SNTAGT. The CDR3 has 14 amino acids. The V and J ends lost 5 bases and 7 bases, in that order; junction bases with no gene match: 5. Notes on this clone: Its antigen is still unknown.

Treatment for all HIV-infected participants took place in the United States. The origin of this receptor is a man aged 35-49 years with HIV. This rearrangement joins TRBV6-4 to TRBJ2-1; 10 nucleotides match TRBD2. Sample: unsorted PBMCs, taken 6.2 years after starting antiretroviral therapy. The CDR3 loop reads CASSPSGSPNEQFF. The CDR3 bases are TGTGCCAGCAGTCCTAGCGGGAGCCCGAATGAGCAGTTCTTC.